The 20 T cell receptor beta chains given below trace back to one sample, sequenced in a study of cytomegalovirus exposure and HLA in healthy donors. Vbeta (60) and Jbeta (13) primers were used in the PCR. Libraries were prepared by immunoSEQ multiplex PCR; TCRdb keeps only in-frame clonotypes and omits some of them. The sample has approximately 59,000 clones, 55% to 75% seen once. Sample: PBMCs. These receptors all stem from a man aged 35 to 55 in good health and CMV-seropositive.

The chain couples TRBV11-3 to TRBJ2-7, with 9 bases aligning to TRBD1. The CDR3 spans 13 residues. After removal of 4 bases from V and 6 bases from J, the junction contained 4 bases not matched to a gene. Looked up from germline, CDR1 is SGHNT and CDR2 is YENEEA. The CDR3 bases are TGTGCCAGCAGCTCCGGGACAGGGCGCGAGCAGTACTTC. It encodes CASSSGTGREQYF.

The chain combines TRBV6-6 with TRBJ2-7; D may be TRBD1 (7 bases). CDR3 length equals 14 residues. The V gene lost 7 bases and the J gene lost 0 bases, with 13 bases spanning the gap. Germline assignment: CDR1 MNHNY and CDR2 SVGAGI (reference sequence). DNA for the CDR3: TGTGCCAGCATCTCAGGGGGGAACTCCTACGAGCAGTACTTC. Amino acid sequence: CASISGGNSYEQYF.

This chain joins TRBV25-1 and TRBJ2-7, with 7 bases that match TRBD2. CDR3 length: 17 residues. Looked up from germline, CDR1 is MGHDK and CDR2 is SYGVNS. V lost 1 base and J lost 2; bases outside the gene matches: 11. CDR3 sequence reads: CASSESYRAGETYEQYF. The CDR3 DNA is TGTGCCAGCAGTGAATCTTATCGGGCGGGGGAGACCTACGAGCAGTACTTC.

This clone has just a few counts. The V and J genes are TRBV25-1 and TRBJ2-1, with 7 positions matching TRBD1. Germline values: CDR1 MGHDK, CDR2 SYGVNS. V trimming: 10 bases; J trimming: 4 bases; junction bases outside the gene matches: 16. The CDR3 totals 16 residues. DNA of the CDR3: TGTGCCAACCCCCAGTCGTACGGACAGGATTACAATGAGCAGTTCTTC. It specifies CANPQSYGQDYNEQFF. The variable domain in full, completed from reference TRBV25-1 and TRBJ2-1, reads EADIYQTPRYLVIGTGKKITLECSQTMGHDKMYWYQQDPGMELHLIHYSYGVNSTEKGDLSSESTVSRIRTEHFPLTLESARPSHTSQYLCANPQSYGQDYNEQFFGPGTRLTVL.

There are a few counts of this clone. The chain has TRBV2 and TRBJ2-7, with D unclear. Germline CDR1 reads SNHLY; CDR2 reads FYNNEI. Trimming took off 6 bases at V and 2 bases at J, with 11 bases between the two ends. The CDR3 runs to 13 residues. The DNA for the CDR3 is TGTGCCAGCAGCGCGGCCTTAGCCTACGAGCAGTACTTC. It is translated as CASSAALAYEQYF.

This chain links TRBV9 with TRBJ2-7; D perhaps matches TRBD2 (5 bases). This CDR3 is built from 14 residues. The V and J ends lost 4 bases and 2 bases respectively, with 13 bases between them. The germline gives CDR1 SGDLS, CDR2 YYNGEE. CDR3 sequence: CASSFLAAPYEQYF. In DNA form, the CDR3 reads TGTGCCAGCAGCTTTCTAGCCGCCCCCTACGAGCAGTACTTC.

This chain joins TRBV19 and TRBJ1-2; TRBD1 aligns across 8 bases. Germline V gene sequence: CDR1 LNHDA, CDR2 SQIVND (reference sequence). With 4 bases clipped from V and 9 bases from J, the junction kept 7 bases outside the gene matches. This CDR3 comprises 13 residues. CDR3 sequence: CASSTGQGRSYTF. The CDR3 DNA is TGTGCCAGTAGTACCGGACAGGGTCGAAGCTACACCTTC.

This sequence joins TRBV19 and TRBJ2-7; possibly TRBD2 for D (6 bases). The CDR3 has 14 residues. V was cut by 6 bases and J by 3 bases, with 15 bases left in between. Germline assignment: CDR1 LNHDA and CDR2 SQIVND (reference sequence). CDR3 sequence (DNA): TGTGCCAGTAGCAGCTCAGGGACTCACTACGAGCAGTACTTC. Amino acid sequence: CASSSSGTHYEQYF.

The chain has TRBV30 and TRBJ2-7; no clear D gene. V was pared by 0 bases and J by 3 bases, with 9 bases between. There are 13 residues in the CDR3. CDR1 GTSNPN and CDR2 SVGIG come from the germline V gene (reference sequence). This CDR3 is CAWSVLSGYEQYF. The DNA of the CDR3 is TGTGCCTGGAGTGTACTATCGGGCTACGAGCAGTACTTC.

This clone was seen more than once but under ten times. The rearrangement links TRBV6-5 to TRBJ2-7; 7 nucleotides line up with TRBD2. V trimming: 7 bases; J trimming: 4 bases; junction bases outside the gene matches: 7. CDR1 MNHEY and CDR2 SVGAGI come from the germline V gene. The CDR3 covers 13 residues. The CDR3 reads CASNSGGDYEQYF. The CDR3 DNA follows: TGTGCCAGCAATTCGGGAGGTGATTACGAGCAGTACTTC.

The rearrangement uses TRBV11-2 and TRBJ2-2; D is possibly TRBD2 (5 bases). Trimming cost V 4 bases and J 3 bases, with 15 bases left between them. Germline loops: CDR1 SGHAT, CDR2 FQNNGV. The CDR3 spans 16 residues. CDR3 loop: CASSSQPRADTGELFF. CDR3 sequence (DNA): TGTGCCAGCAGCTCCCAGCCCCGAGCGGACACCGGGGAGCTGTTTTTT.

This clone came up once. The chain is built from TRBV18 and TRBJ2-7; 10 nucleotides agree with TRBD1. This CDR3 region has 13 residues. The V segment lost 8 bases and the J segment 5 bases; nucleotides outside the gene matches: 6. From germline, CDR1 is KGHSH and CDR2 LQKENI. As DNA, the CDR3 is TGTGCCAGCGTAGGGACAGGGGACAACGAGCAGTACTTC. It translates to CASVGTGDNEQYF.

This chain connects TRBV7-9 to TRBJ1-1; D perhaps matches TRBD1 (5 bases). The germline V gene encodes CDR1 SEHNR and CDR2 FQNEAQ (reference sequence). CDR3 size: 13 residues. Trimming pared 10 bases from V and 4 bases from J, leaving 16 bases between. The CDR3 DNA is TGTGCCACCGTGGGGGGTAGTCGCACTGAAGCTTTCTTT. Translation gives CATVGGSRTEAFF.

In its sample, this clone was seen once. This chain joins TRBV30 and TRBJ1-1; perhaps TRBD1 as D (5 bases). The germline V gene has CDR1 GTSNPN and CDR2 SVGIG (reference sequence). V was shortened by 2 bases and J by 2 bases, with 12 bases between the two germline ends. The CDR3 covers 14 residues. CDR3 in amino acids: CAWSTTGYNTEAFF. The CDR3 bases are TGTGCCTGGAGTACAACAGGTTACAACACTGAAGCTTTCTTT. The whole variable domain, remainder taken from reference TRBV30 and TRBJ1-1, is SQTIHQWPATLVQPVGSPLSLECTVEGTSNPNLYWYRQAAGRGLQLLFYSVGIGQISSEVPQNLSASRPQDRQFILSSKKLLLSDSGFYLCAWSTTGYNTEAFFGQGTRLTVV.

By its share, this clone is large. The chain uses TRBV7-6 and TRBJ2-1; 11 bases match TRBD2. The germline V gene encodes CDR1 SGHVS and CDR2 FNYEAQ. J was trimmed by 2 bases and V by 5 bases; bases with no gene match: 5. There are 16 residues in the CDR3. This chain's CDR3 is CASSLTSGGAYNEQFF. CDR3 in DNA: TGTGCCAGCAGCCTTACTAGCGGGGGAGCCTACAATGAGCAGTTCTTC. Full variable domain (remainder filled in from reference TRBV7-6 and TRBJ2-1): GAGVSQSPRYKVTKRGQDVALRCDPISGHVSLYWYRQALGQGPEFLTYFNYEAQQDKSGLPNDRFSAERPEGSISTLTIQRTEQRDSAMYRCASSLTSGGAYNEQFFGPGTRLTVL.

CDR3 bases: TGTGCCAGCAGCCCCCGGGACAGGGAGTCAGATACGCAGTATTTT. Protein product: CASSPRDRESDTQYF. The V gene is TRBV27, the J gene TRBJ2-3; 9 bases are a match to TRBD1. CDR1 is MNHEY and CDR2 is SMNVEV in the germline V gene (reference sequence). The CDR3 covers 15 residues. V lost 6 bases, J lost 4 bases, and 8 bases stayed unmatched.

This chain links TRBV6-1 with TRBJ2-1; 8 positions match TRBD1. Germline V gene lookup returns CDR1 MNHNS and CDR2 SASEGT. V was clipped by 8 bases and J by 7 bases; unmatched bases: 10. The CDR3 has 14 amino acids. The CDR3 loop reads CASVRETGENEQFF. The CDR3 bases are TGTGCCAGCGTAAGAGAGACAGGGGAGAATGAGCAGTTCTTC.

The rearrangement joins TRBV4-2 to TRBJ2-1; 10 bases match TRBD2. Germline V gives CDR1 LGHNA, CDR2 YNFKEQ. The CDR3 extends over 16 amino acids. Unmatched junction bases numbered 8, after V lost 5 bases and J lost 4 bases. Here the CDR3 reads CASSKATSGAYNEQFF. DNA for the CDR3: TGTGCCAGCAGCAAAGCCACTAGCGGGGCTTACAATGAGCAGTTCTTC.

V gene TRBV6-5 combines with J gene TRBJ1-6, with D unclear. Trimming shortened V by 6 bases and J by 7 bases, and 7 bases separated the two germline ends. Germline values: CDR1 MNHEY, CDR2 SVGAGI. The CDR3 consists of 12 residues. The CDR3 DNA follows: TGTGCCAGCAGGATCGCGAATTCACCCCTCCACTTT. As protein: CASRIANSPLHF.

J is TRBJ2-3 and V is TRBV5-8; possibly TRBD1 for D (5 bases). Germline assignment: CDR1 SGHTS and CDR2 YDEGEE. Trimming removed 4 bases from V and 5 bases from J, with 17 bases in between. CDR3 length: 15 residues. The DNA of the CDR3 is TGTGCCAGCAGCGGCTGGACATCGAATGGAGATACGCAGTATTTT. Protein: CASSGWTSNGDTQYF. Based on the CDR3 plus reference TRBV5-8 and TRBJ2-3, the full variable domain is EAGVTQSPTHLIKTRGQQATLRCSPISGHTSVYWYQQALGLGLQFLLWYDEGEERNRGNFPPRFSGRQFPNYSSELNVNALELEDSALYLCASSGWTSNGDTQYFGPGTRLTVL.